One sample yielded the 21 T cell receptor beta chains listed below, sequenced in a study of blood T cell repertoires in COVID-19. Clones were sequenced by immunoSEQ multiplex PCR, and TCRdb holds only the in-frame ones, with some missing. The sample yields roughly 87,000 clones, approximately 84% seen once. The sequencing input was peripheral blood. The source is a woman in her sixties with acute or convalescent COVID-19.

V and J are TRBV9 and TRBJ1-2, with D unresolved. The CDR3 covers 15 residues. Trimming removed 4 bases at V and 2 bases at J, with 15 bases between. In germline, CDR1 is SGDLS, CDR2 YYNGEE. For the CDR3, the DNA is TGTGCCAGCAGCCCTCGGTCCGGTCCGAACTATGGCTACACCTTC. It specifies CASSPRSGPNYGYTF.

This chain connects TRBV19 to TRBJ2-1, with 10 bases identical to TRBD1. The CDR3 totals 16 residues. Losses at the gene ends were 6 bases for V and 8 bases for J; bases not matched to a gene: 13. The germline CDR1 and CDR2 sequences are LNHDA and SQIVND (reference sequence). In DNA form, the CDR3 reads TGTGCCAGTAGACTAGTTCCGGGACAGGGGACCCATGAGCAGTTCTTC. Translating gives CASRLVPGQGTHEQFF.

The chain has TRBV11-2 and TRBJ2-1, with 7 bases matching TRBD2. This CDR3 is built from 15 residues. Per germline, CDR1 SGHAT and CDR2 FQNNGV. With 5 bases clipped from V and 7 bases from J, the junction kept 11 bases outside the gene matches. CDR3: CASSKPPGLTNEQFF. The CDR3 DNA reads TGTGCCAGCAGCAAGCCCCCGGGACTAACGAATGAGCAGTTCTTC. The entire variable domain, with the rest obtained from reference TRBV11-2 and TRBJ2-1, is as follows: EAGVAQSPRYKIIEKRQSVAFWCNPISGHATLYWYQQILGQGPKLLIQFQNNGVVDDSQLPKDRFSAERLKGVDSTLKIQPAKLEDSAVYLCASSKPPGLTNEQFFGPGTRLTVL.

The chain is built from TRBV20-1 and TRBJ1-2; D is uncertain. Germline CDR1 and CDR2: DFQATT and SNEGSKA (reference sequence). This CDR3 comprises 11 residues. The CDR3 region is CGSPGNYGYTF. DNA of the CDR3: TGCGGTAGTCCGGGGAACTATGGCTACACCTTC.

This chain uses TRBV10-2 with TRBJ2-4; TRBD1 matches 7 bases. Germline CDR1 is WSHSY and CDR2 is SAAADI. The J segment lost 3 bases and the V segment lost 6 bases, leaving 8 bases of the junction unmatched. This CDR3 has 15 amino acids. The CDR3 region is CASRHTGEGKNIQYF. In nucleotides, the CDR3 is TGCGCCAGCAGACATACAGGGGAAGGCAAAAACATTCAGTACTTC.

The V call is TRBV4-3, the J call TRBJ2-3; 11 bases map to TRBD2. CDR3 length equals 17 residues. The V gene end was trimmed by 0 bases and the J gene end by 6 bases; junction bases not matched to a gene: 8. CDR1 is LGHNA and CDR2 is YSLEER in the germline V gene. The CDR3 bases are TGCGCCAGCAGCCAAGATCGGGCTAGCGGGGGGTTCGATACGCAGTATTTT. Its protein is CASSQDRASGGFDTQYF.

The CDR3, as DNA: TGTGCCATCAGTGAGCGGAGTAGCGGTCCGGGAGGGGAGCTGTTTTTT. Its translation: CAISERSSGPGGELFF. The chain carries TRBV10-3 and TRBJ2-2; weak D call: TRBD2 (6 bases). The CDR3 has 16 residues. Between the trimmed V and J ends, which lost 2 bases and 8 bases, there was a span of 18 bases. Germline CDR1 is ENHRY and CDR2 is SYGVKD.

J is TRBJ1-6 and V is TRBV10-3; 7 nucleotides agree with TRBD1. The V gene end was trimmed by 4 bases and the J gene end by 14 bases; junction bases not matched to a gene: 2. Germline values: CDR1 ENHRY, CDR2 SYGVKD. This CDR3 has 11 residues. The CDR3, as DNA: TGTGCCATCAGTGCCGACAGGGCCCTCCACTTT. It translates to CAISADRALHF.

The V gene is TRBV5-1, the J gene TRBJ2-1, with 7 bases aligning to TRBD2. Losses at the gene ends were 1 base for V and 5 bases for J; bases not matched to a gene: 6. CDR1 SGHRS and CDR2 YFSETQ come from the germline V gene. This CDR3 contains 15 residues. DNA of the CDR3: TGCGCCAGCAGCTTGCAAGCGGGGTTGAACAATGAGCAGTTCTTC. Translating it yields CASSLQAGLNNEQFF.

With regard to this clone: Other nucleotide sequences from this sample produce the same CDR3. This chain uses TRBV7-3 with TRBJ2-3, with D possibly being TRBD2 (6 bases). This CDR3 has 12 residues. Germline-derived CDR1 and CDR2 are SGHTA and FQGTGA. Trimming removed 2 bases from V and 6 bases from J, with 6 bases in between. The chain's CDR3 is CASSLGRDTQYF. As DNA, the CDR3 is TGTGCCAGCAGCTTAGGGAGGGATACGCAGTATTTT.

This chain uses TRBV4-2 with TRBJ2-2; a weak D match, TRBD1 (5 bases). Trimming took off 3 bases at V and 2 bases at J, with 10 bases between the two ends. CDR1 LGHNA and CDR2 YNFKEQ come from the germline V gene. The length of the CDR3 is 15 residues. CDR3 sequence: CASSQTDSNTGELFF. In nucleotides, the CDR3 is TGTGCCAGCAGCCAGACCGACAGCAACACCGGGGAGCTGTTTTTT.

V usage is TRBV6-5 and J usage is TRBJ1-5, with a possible D match to TRBD1 (5 bases). This CDR3 spans 14 amino acids. With 8 bases removed from V and 3 bases from J, the gap between germline ends came to 14 bases. Germline assignment: CDR1 MNHEY and CDR2 SVGAGI. CDR3 nucleotides: TGTGCCAGCTCATGGCAGGGCGACAATCAGCCCCAGCATTTT. Amino acid sequence: CASSWQGDNQPQHF.

The rearrangement links TRBV7-9 to TRBJ1-2; 8 nucleotides align to TRBD1. Trimming at V came to 4 bases and at J to 6 bases, leaving 13 bases not matched to a gene. The CDR3 has 16 residues. Germline CDR1 is SEHNR and CDR2 is FQNEAQ (reference sequence). The CDR3 region is CASSSPIGQGRDGYTF. The CDR3, as DNA: TGTGCCAGCAGCTCGCCAATCGGACAGGGACGAGATGGCTACACCTTC.

This rearrangement joins TRBV2 to TRBJ1-6; no definite D call. The germline CDR1 and CDR2 sequences are SNHLY and FYNNEI. This CDR3 region has 14 residues. Trimming took 2 bases from V and 7 from J, leaving 9 bases between them. Written as DNA, the CDR3 is TGTGCCAGCAGTGAATCAGTTTGGAATTCACCCCTCCACTTT. It encodes CASSESVWNSPLHF. The full variable domain, in which reference TRBV2 and TRBJ1-6 provide the parts outside the CDR3, is EPEVTQTPSHQVTQMGQEVILRCVPISNHLYFYWYRQILGQKVEFLVSFYNNEISEKSEIFDDQFSVERPDGSNFTLKIRSTKLEDSAMYFCASSESVWNSPLHFGNGTRLTVT.

This clone appeared a few times. The chain has TRBV2 and TRBJ1-2; perhaps TRBD1 as D (5 bases). The CDR3 loop spans 13 amino acids. Germline CDR1 reads SNHLY; CDR2 reads FYNNEI. The germline V and J ends were trimmed by 2 bases and 7 bases, with 11 bases remaining between them. Here the CDR3 reads CASSENRNPGYTF. For the CDR3, the DNA is TGTGCCAGCAGTGAAAACAGGAACCCTGGCTACACCTTC.

The rearrangement uses TRBV6-4 and TRBJ1-2; possible D gene TRBD1, 5 bases. The CDR3 is 11 amino acids. The germline gives CDR1 MRHNA, CDR2 SNTAGT. Trimming took off 10 bases at V and 3 bases at J, with 9 bases between the two ends. The CDR3 here is CATWGDYGYTF. The DNA for the CDR3 is TGTGCCACATGGGGGGACTATGGCTACACCTTC.

This chain connects TRBV7-3 to TRBJ1-3, with D hard to call. Germline V gene sequence: CDR1 SGHTA, CDR2 FQGTGA. V was trimmed by 1 base and J by 2 bases, leaving 9 bases between them. The CDR3 contains 15 residues. CDR3 sequence reads: CASSLRADTGNTIYF. In DNA, the CDR3 is TGTGCCAGCAGCTTAAGGGCCGATACTGGAAACACCATATATTTT.

The rearrangement uses TRBV5-6 and TRBJ2-7; the match to TRBD2 covers 13 bases. The trim removed 4 bases at V and 9 bases at J, leaving 13 bases unmatched. The CDR3 spans 16 residues. CDR1 is SGHDT, CDR2 YYEEEE, per germline. The CDR3 spells CASSATLTSGGAGQYF. DNA of the CDR3: TGTGCCAGCAGCGCCACCCTCACTAGCGGGGGGGCCGGGCAGTACTTC.

V gene TRBV6-1 combines with J gene TRBJ1-1, with 7 positions matching TRBD1. CDR1 is MNHNS and CDR2 is SASEGT in the germline V gene. The CDR3 sequence is 17 residues long. V dropped 3 bases and J dropped 0; count of bases not matched to a gene: 10. CDR3 in DNA: TGTGCCAGCAGTGAGGACAGGTGGGCCGGATTGAACACTGAAGCTTTCTTT. Protein: CASSEDRWAGLNTEAFF.

The chain combines TRBV20-1 with TRBJ1-2; 9 nucleotides match TRBD1. This CDR3 spans 13 amino acids. V lost 3 bases to trimming and J lost 8 bases; unmatched junction nucleotides: 7. Germline V gene lookup returns CDR1 DFQATT and CDR2 SNEGSKA (reference sequence). CDR3 amino acids: CSASLTGGRGYTF. The CDR3 bases are TGCAGTGCTAGTTTGACAGGGGGTCGAGGCTACACCTTC.

V usage is TRBV2 and J usage is TRBJ1-2, with a possible D match to TRBD1 (6 bases). The CDR3 runs to 15 residues. CDR1 and CDR2 (germline): SNHLY, FYNNEI. V lost 8 bases and J lost 5, with 21 bases in between. CDR3 amino acids: CASYNPSGGTYGYTF. The CDR3 nucleotides are TGTGCCAGCTACAACCCGTCAGGTGGGACATATGGCTACACCTTC.